The 15 T cell receptor beta chains in this list originate from one sample, sequenced in a study of CD8 T cells in ankylosing spondylitis. TCRdb redid the calling of the 5' RACE reads with MiXCR, one entry per CDR3 protein. The data hold 250,000 to 350,000 distinct CDR3 sequences, with 20% observed a single time. Sequencing input: blood, either unsorted or a sorted T cell fraction (not recorded which). The source is a male donor with ankylosing spondylitis or in good health (not recorded which).

This clonotype was observed at least ten times. The genes are TRBV12-3 or TRBV12-4 and TRBJ1-2; weak D call: TRBD1 (6 bases). The ends were cut back, 2 bases at V and 6 bases at J, with 10 bases in the middle. The CDR3 runs 13 residues. CDR3 sequence (DNA): TGTGCCAGCAGTTTAATTTCAGGGGATGGCTACACCTTC. Translated, it gives CASSLISGDGYTF.

The sample holds a few counts of this clonotype. This chain uses TRBV12-3 or TRBV12-4 with TRBJ2-1; TRBD1 aligns across 7 bases. The V gene end was trimmed by 6 bases and the J gene end by 6 bases; junction bases not matched to a gene: 8. The CDR3 is 14 residues long. As DNA, the CDR3 is TGTGCCAGCAGATGGACAGGAACGACCAATGAGCAGTTCTTC. The encoded protein is CASRWTGTTNEQFF.

This clonotype was picked up many times. V gene TRBV29-1 combines with J gene TRBJ2-5; no clear D gene. CDR1 SQVTM and CDR2 ANQGSEA come from the germline V gene. There are 12 residues in the CDR3. V was shortened by 6 bases and J by 5 bases, with 13 bases between the two germline ends. CDR3 residues: CSVTLTRETQYF. The CDR3 bases are TGCAGCGTAACCTTGACCCGGGAGACCCAGTACTTC.

The V gene is TRBV12-3 or TRBV12-4, the J gene TRBJ2-2; TRBD2 aligns across 9 bases. With V trimmed by 6 bases and J by 7 bases, 12 bases remained unmatched. The CDR3 contains 16 residues. The CDR3 nucleotides read TGTGCCAGCAGATCGAGCTTGCGGGGGGGCGTCGGGGAGCTGTTTTTT. It codes for CASRSSLRGGVGELFF.

The rearrangement links TRBV24-1 to TRBJ2-1; 9 nucleotides agree with TRBD2. The V gene's germline CDR1 is KGHDR and CDR2 SFDVKD. V trimming: 4 bases; J trimming: 8 bases; junction bases outside the gene matches: 8. This CDR3 is 15 amino acids long. The DNA of the CDR3 is TGTGCCACCAGTGACCCGACTAGCGGTGGGGATGAGCAGTTCTTC. This encodes CATSDPTSGGDEQFF.

This clonotype was found a few times. This chain connects TRBV20-1 to TRBJ2-3; D is undetermined. V lost 0 bases and J lost 2, with 12 bases in between. The CDR3 sequence is 15 residues long. Per the germline V gene, CDR1 is DFQATT and CDR2 is SNEGSKA (reference sequence). The CDR3 protein is CSARDMGKNTDTQYF. The CDR3 DNA reads TGCAGTGCTAGAGATATGGGAAAGAACACAGATACGCAGTATTTT.

This clonotype has ten or more counts. The chain carries TRBV7-3 and TRBJ1-1; D not resolved. V shed 2 bases and J shed 1 base, with 8 bases lying between them. CDR3 length: 14 amino acids. Germline V CDR1 and CDR2: SGHTA, FQGTGA. CDR3 amino acids: CASSLSVGNTEAFF. The CDR3 bases are TGTGCCAGCAGCTTATCCGTCGGGAACACTGAAGCTTTCTTT.

This clonotype was seen at least ten times. This chain joins TRBV5-1 and TRBJ2-7, with D possibly being TRBD2 (5 bases). The CDR3 is 13 amino acids. CDR1 is SGHRS and CDR2 is YFSETQ in the germline V gene. The V gene lost 3 bases and the J gene lost 3 bases, with 10 bases spanning the gap. The CDR3 nucleotides are TGCGCCAGCAGCTCAGCGGTCCACTACGAGCAGTACGTC. Residues: CASSSAVHYEQYV.

This clonotype came up a few times. The chain couples TRBV28 to TRBJ2-1; 7 bases fit TRBD2. The CDR3 totals 15 residues. Germline trimming cut 3 bases from V and 2 bases from J; bases unmatched to any gene: 4. Germline V CDR1 and CDR2: MDHEN, SYDVKM. The CDR3 spells CASSLGGEAYNEQFF. In DNA form, the CDR3 reads TGTGCCAGCAGTTTGGGGGGGGAAGCCTACAATGAGCAGTTCTTC.

The chain carries TRBV28 and TRBJ2-4; D may be TRBD1 (5 bases). Germline loops: CDR1 MDHEN, CDR2 SYDVKM. Trimming left V 7 bases short and J 6 bases short, with 19 bases between. CDR3 length equals 15 residues. Here the CDR3 reads CASTPAGRTINIQYF. CDR3 nucleotides: TGTGCCAGCACTCCAGCAGGGCGGACGATAAACATTCAGTACTTC.

CDR3 region: CASSADGQGGADTQYF. The CDR3, as DNA: TGTGCCAGCAGCGCAGACGGACAGGGTGGTGCAGATACGCAGTATTTT. The chain recombines TRBV9 with TRBJ2-3; TRBD1 matches 8 bases. V gave up 3 bases and J gave up 4 bases; unmatched junction bases: 10. The CDR3 contains 16 residues. Germline lookup yields CDR1 SGDLS and CDR2 YYNGEE.

This clonotype was seen repeatedly, ten times or more. The rearrangement uses TRBV7-6 and TRBJ2-2; no clear D. Germline V gene data show CDR1 as SGHVS and CDR2 as FNYEAQ. The CDR3 length is 14 residues. V lost 1 base and J 5 bases, leaving 8 bases between the germline ends. For the CDR3, the DNA is TGTGCCAGCAGCTTAGAGGATGGAACCGGGGAGCTGTTTTTT. Residues: CASSLEDGTGELFF. The entire variable domain, with the rest obtained from reference TRBV7-6 and TRBJ2-2, is as follows: GAGVSQSPRYKVTKRGQDVALRCDPISGHVSLYWYRQALGQGPEFLTYFNYEAQQDKSGLPNDRFSAERPEGSISTLTIQRTEQRDSAMYRCASSLEDGTGELFFGEGSRLTVL.

The chain uses TRBV5-5 and TRBJ2-1, with a possible D match to TRBD1 (6 bases). Germline V gives CDR1 SGHKS, CDR2 YYEKEE (reference sequence). This CDR3 is 14 amino acids long. The V and J ends lost 4 bases and 3 bases respectively, with 11 bases between them. The CDR3 DNA follows: TGTGCCAGCAGCCTAAAGACAGGCTACAATGAGCAGTTCTTC. It specifies CASSLKTGYNEQFF.

The chain has TRBV19 and TRBJ1-1, with 9 bases lining up with TRBD1. CDR3 size: 17 residues. Germline V gene data show CDR1 as LNHDA and CDR2 as SQIVND (reference sequence). The V gene end was trimmed by 5 bases and the J gene end by 4 bases; junction bases not matched to a gene: 14. CDR3 in amino acids: CASSPAGTGNPSTEAFF. CDR3 DNA: TGTGCCAGTAGTCCAGCCGGGACAGGGAACCCCAGCACTGAAGCTTTCTTT.

This clonotype was counted many times. The chain has TRBV6-5 and TRBJ1-3; D gene ambiguous. V lost 0 bases to trimming and J lost 1 base, with 7 bases between them. CDR3 length: 15 amino acids. Per germline, CDR1 MNHEY and CDR2 SVGAGI. CDR3 in DNA: TGTGCCAGCAGTTACTCGGAGACATCTGGAAACACCATATATTTT. It encodes CASSYSETSGNTIYF.